The subject of this entry is one TCR beta chain. The CDR3 extends over 17 amino acids. Germline CDR1 SQVTM, CDR2 ANQGSEA. Trimming took 6 bases from V and 1 from J; bases not matched to a gene: 8. Data came from immunoSEQ multiplex PCR; TCRdb stores just in-frame clones and leaves some out. In the table there are 130,000 to 150,000 clones, roughly 88% of which are singletons. The data were taken from a study of cytomegalovirus exposure and HLA in healthy donors. The clonotype comes from a woman younger than 30 in good health and CMV-seropositive. The chain joins TRBV29-1 to TRBJ2-4, with TRBD2 identical over 14 bases. Sequenced input: PBMCs. The CDR3 nucleotides read TGCAGCGTACGGGGACTAGCGGGAGAGGGGGCCAAAAACATTCAGTACTTC. This translates into CSVRGLAGEGAKNIQYF.